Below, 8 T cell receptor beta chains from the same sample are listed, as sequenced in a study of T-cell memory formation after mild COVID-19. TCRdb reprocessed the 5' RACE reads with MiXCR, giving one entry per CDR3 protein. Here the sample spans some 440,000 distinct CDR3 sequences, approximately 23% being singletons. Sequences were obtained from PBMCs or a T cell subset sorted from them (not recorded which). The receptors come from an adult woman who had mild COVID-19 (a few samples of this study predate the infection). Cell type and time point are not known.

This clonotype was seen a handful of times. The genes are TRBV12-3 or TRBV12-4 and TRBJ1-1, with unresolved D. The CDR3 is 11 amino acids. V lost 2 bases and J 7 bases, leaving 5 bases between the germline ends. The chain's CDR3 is CASSLRSEAFF. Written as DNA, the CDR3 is TGTGCCAGCAGTTTAAGGAGTGAAGCTTTCTTT.

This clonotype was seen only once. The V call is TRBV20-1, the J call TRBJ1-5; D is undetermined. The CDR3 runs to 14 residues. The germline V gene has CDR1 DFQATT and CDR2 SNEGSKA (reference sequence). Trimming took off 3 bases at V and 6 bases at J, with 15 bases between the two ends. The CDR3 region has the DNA TGCAGTGCTAGTGATGGGCCGGGGAGTCAGCCCCAGCATTTT. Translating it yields CSASDGPGSQPQHF.

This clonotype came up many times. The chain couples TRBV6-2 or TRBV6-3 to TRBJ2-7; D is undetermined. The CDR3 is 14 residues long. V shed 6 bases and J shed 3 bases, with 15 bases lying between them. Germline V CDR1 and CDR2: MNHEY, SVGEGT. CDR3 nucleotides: TGTGCCAGCAGCGTTTTAGCAGAGATCTACGAGCAGTACTTC. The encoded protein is CASSVLAEIYEQYF.

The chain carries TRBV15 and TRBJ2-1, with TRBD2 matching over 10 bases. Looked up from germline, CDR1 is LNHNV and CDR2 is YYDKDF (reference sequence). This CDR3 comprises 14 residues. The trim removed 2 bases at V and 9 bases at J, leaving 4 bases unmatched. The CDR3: CATSRLAGAGEQFF. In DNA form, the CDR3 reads TGTGCCACCAGCAGACTAGCGGGAGCGGGTGAGCAGTTCTTC.

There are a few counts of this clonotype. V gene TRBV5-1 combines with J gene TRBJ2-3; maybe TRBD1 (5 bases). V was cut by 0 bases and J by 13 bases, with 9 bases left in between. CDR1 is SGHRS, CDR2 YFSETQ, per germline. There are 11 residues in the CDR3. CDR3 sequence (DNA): TGCGCCAGCAGCTTGGGGGAAGGGGAGTATTTT. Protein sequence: CASSLGEGEYF.

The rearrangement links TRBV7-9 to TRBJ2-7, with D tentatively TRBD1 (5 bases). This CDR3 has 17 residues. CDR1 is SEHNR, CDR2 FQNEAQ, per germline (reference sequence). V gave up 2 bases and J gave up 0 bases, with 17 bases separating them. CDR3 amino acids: CASSLLGRALHSYEQYF. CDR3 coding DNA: TGTGCCAGCAGCTTACTGGGCAGGGCCCTACACTCCTACGAGCAGTACTTC.

CDR3 residues: CASSAGPSNTEAFF. The CDR3 DNA sequence: TGCGCCAGCAGCGCGGGACCTTCGAACACTGAAGCTTTCTTT. This rearrangement joins TRBV5-1 to TRBJ1-1; possible D gene TRBD1, 5 bases. Deletions cut 4 bases from V and 1 base from J, with 11 bases between. CDR3 length equals 14 residues. Looked up from germline, CDR1 is SGHRS and CDR2 is YFSETQ.

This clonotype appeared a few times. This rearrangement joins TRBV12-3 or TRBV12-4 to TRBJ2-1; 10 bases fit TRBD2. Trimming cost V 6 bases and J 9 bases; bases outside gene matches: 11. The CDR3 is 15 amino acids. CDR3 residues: CASSAALAGVSEQFF. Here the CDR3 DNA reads TGTGCCAGCAGCGCCGCTCTAGCGGGGGTTAGTGAGCAGTTCTTC.